Below, one TCR beta chain is given with its context. This sample is part of a study of T-cell reconstitution after alpha-beta-depleted transplantation in children. During its preparation, the TCRbeta library received unique molecular identifiers. TCRdb fed the PCR reads into MiXCR, producing one record per CDR3 protein. Of about 540,000 distinct CDR3 sequences in the sample, around 16% are singletons; the top ten hold less than 4%. The CDR3 runs to 14 residues. Trimming left V 0 bases short and J 0 bases short, with 9 bases between. Germline loops: CDR1 SQVTM, CDR2 ANQGSEA. The clonotype comes from a human donor who donated a stem cell graft to a child with acute lymphoblastic leukemia. This sequence joins TRBV29-1 and TRBJ2-7, with D perhaps matching TRBD2 (5 bases). This specimen consisted of PBMCs from the stem cell graft donor, obtained from the stem cell graft. The CDR3 is CSVEDGENSYEQYF. CDR3 bases: TGCAGCGTTGAAGATGGGGAGAACTCCTACGAGCAGTACTTC.